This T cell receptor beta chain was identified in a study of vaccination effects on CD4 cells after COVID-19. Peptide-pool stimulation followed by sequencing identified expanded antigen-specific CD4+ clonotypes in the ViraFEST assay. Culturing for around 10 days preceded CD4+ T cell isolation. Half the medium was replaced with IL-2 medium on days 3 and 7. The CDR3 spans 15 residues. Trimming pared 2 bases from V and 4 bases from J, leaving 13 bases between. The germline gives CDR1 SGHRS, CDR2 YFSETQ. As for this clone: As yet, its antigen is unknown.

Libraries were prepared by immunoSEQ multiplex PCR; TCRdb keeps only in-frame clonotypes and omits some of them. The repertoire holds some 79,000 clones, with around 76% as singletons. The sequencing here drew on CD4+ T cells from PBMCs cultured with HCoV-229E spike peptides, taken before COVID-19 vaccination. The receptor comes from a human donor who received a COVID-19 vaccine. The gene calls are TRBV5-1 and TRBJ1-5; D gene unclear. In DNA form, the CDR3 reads TGCGCCAGCAGCTTTACACCGGGAGGAAATCAGCCCCAGCATTTT. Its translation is CASSFTPGGNQPQHF.